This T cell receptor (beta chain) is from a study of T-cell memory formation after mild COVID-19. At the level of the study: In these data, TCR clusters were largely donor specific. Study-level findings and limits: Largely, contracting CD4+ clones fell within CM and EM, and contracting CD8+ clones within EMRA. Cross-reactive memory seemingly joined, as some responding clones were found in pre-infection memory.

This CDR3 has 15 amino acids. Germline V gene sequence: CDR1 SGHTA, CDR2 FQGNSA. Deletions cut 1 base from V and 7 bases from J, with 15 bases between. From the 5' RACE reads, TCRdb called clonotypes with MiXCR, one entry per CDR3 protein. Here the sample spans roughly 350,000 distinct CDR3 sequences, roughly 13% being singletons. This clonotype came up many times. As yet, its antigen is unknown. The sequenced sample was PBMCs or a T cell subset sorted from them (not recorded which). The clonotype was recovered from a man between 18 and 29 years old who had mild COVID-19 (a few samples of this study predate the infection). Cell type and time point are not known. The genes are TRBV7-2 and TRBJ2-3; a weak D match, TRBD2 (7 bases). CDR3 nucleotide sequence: TGTGCCAGCAGCTTAGTAGGGGGGGACCCGTATACGCAGTATTTT. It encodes CASSLVGGDPYTQYF.